These 22 T cell receptor beta chains share one sample of origin, sequenced in a study of human T cells and chemical hapten exposure. The sample's time point: patch test 2, 6 weeks after DPC sensitization. The treatment was: therapeutic diphenylcyclopropenone sensitization with weekly scalp DPC. TCRdb called the RACE reads again in MiXCR, with one record for every CDR3 protein. The sample consists of some 350,000 distinct CDR3 sequences, under 6.5% of them appearing once. The input for sequencing was whole blood, taken in connection with sensitization to the hapten diphenylcyclopropenone (DPC). The receptors stem from a woman in her late teens or twenties with alopecia areata. Some clones in this sample may be carry-over from other donors' samples.

This chain links TRBV28 with TRBJ2-7; 7 bases align to TRBD2. The CDR3 length is 12 residues. V lost 4 bases to trimming and J lost 6 bases; unmatched junction nucleotides: 3. Germline CDR1 is MDHEN and CDR2 is SYDVKM. The CDR3 is CASSSRGGEQYF. CDR3 coding DNA: TGTGCCAGCAGTTCGCGCGGGGGCGAGCAGTACTTC.

This clonotype was detected ten times or more. The CDR3 bases are TGTGCCAGCAGCCTGACGGTTGGACAGCCCCAGCATTTT. It translates to CASSLTVGQPQHF. The chain is built from TRBV7-2 and TRBJ1-5; D unclear. This CDR3 region has 13 residues. Deletions cut 5 bases from V and 7 bases from J, with 12 bases between. Germline CDR1 is SGHTA and CDR2 is FQGNSA.

This clonotype was detected ten times or more. The rearrangement joins TRBV6-5 to TRBJ2-3; D remains ambiguous. V was clipped by 5 bases and J by 1 base, with 19 bases between them. CDR1 and CDR2 from the germline V gene are MNHEY and SVGAGI. CDR3 length equals 17 residues. The CDR3 DNA sequence: TGTGCCAGCAGTCCCCTCAGCCCGGATAGGGGCACAGATACGCAGTATTTT. Translated: CASSPLSPDRGTDTQYF.

In this sample, this clonotype turned up a few times. The J gene is TRBJ1-4, the V gene TRBV20-1; unclear D gene. The length of the CDR3 is 15 residues. V shed 3 bases and J shed 0 bases, with 11 bases lying between them. Per the germline V gene, CDR1 is DFQATT and CDR2 is SNEGSKA (reference sequence). The CDR3 loop is CSASLGRPTNEKLFF. The CDR3 DNA sequence: TGCAGTGCTAGCTTGGGGAGGCCAACTAATGAAAAACTGTTTTTT.

This chain links TRBV20-1 with TRBJ1-4; TRBD1 matches at 9 bases. CDR1 and CDR2 from the germline V gene are DFQATT and SNEGSKA (reference sequence). The CDR3 runs to 14 residues. The junction had 6 bases not matched to a gene; V was cut back by 5 bases and J by 5 bases. The CDR3 region has the DNA TGCAGTGCTCCGCCCGACAGGGGGAATGAAAAACTGTTTTTT. It encodes CSAPPDRGNEKLFF.

The chain is built from TRBV20-1 and TRBJ2-7; 7 bases are shared with TRBD2. V lost 3 bases to trimming and J lost 3 bases; unmatched junction nucleotides: 8. Germline assignment: CDR1 DFQATT and CDR2 SNEGSKA (reference sequence). The CDR3 spans 14 residues. CDR3 DNA: TGCAGTGCTAGTGTGGCTAGCGGAGGCTACGAGCAGTACTTC. It codes for CSASVASGGYEQYF.

The rearrangement joins TRBV18 to TRBJ1-6, with 9 bases that match TRBD1. Germline CDR1 KGHSH, CDR2 LQKENI. CDR3 length equals 16 residues. Trimming took 4 bases from V and 5 from J; bases not matched to a gene: 6. CDR3 sequence (DNA): TGTGCCAGCTCACACGGACAGGGGTCCGATAATTCACCCCTCCACTTT. This codes for CASSHGQGSDNSPLHF.

The rearrangement links TRBV19 to TRBJ2-3; unclear D gene. CDR3 length equals 13 residues. Germline V gives CDR1 LNHDA, CDR2 SQIVND (reference sequence). V lost 1 base and J 3 bases, leaving 5 bases between the germline ends. In DNA, the CDR3 is TGTGCCAGTAGTATAGGCGTGACAGATACGCAGTATTTT. Its protein product is CASSIGVTDTQYF.

This clonotype was observed a few times. The J gene is TRBJ2-7, the V gene TRBV29-1, with D possibly TRBD2 on 6 matching bases. In germline, CDR1 is SQVTM, CDR2 ANQGSEA. Deletions cut 4 bases from V and 5 bases from J, with 12 bases between. The CDR3 length is 12 residues. For the CDR3, the DNA is TGCAGCGTTGTTTCGTCGGGGGACGAGCAGTACTTC. Protein: CSVVSSGDEQYF.

V usage is TRBV28 and J usage is TRBJ1-4; D gene uncertain. The V end was cut by 1 base, the J end by 4 bases, with 10 bases between. From germline, CDR1 is MDHEN and CDR2 SYDVKM. The CDR3 consists of 15 residues. The CDR3, as DNA: TGTGCCAGCAGTTTATTTGTAGGGTTTAATGAAAAACTGTTTTTT. Amino acid sequence: CASSLFVGFNEKLFF.

This clonotype was picked up many times. The V gene is TRBV18, the J gene TRBJ1-1; TRBD1 might be the D (5 bases). The germline CDR1 and CDR2 sequences are KGHSH and LQKENI. Trimming removed 2 bases at V and 7 bases at J, with 14 bases between. CDR3 length: 14 amino acids. The CDR3 coding sequence is TGTGCCAGCTCACCAATGGACACCGAGGATGAAGCTTTCTTT. Its translation: CASSPMDTEDEAFF.

This clonotype showed up just a few times. The chain couples TRBV24-1 to TRBJ1-1; D is undetermined. The CDR3 covers 16 residues. The V gene's germline CDR1 is KGHDR and CDR2 SFDVKD. The V end lost 9 bases, the J end lost 3 bases, and 22 bases lay between the germline ends. DNA of the CDR3: TGTGCCACCTCCCGGAGGGAGGGTCTGTCGGACACTGAAGCTTTCTTT. Its protein is CATSRREGLSDTEAFF.

This chain connects TRBV5-6 to TRBJ2-5, with D possibly matching TRBD1 (6 bases). The CDR3 contains 15 residues. V was clipped by 6 bases and J by 5 bases, with 20 bases between them. CDR1 is SGHDT and CDR2 is YYEEEE in the germline V gene. The CDR3 spells CASKFLGALRETQYF. Written as DNA, the CDR3 is TGTGCCAGCAAATTCCTGGGGGCGCTCCGTGAGACCCAGTACTTC.

This clonotype was seen a few times. This chain joins TRBV5-4 and TRBJ2-3, with D possibly matching TRBD2 (5 bases). The V gene's germline CDR1 is SGHNT and CDR2 YYREEE (reference sequence). Between the trimmed V and J ends, which lost 0 bases and 5 bases, there was a span of 13 bases. The CDR3 loop spans 15 amino acids. CDR3 DNA sequence: TGTGCCAGCAGCTTGGTGCACGACTATGGAGATACGCAGTATTTT. It translates to CASSLVHDYGDTQYF.

This clonotype was detected many times. This chain links TRBV6-6 with TRBJ1-3, with a possible D match to TRBD1 (5 bases). Germline CDR1 and CDR2: MNHNY and SVGAGI (reference sequence). The CDR3 is made up of 18 amino acids. The V and J ends lost 6 bases and 0 bases respectively, with 21 bases between them. The CDR3 reads CASSPGVGRQYSGNTIYF. The CDR3 DNA follows: TGTGCCAGCAGCCCGGGGGTGGGCAGGCAATACTCTGGAAACACCATATATTTT.

This clonotype was seen repeatedly, ten times or more. The chain carries TRBV4-3 and TRBJ2-1; 7 nucleotides match TRBD2. J gave up 0 bases and V 3 bases, and 5 bases lay outside the gene matches. This CDR3 comprises 16 residues. Germline-derived CDR1 and CDR2 are LGHNA and YSLEER. Here the CDR3 reads CASSHGEGSSYNEQFF. In nucleotides, the CDR3 is TGCGCCAGCAGCCATGGGGAGGGGAGCTCCTACAATGAGCAGTTCTTC.

This clonotype was found many times. V usage is TRBV12-3 or TRBV12-4 and J usage is TRBJ1-6; D unclear. V dropped 6 bases and J dropped 7 bases, with 4 bases sitting between them. The length of the CDR3 is 11 residues. This CDR3 reads CASSKNSPLHF. DNA for the CDR3: TGTGCCAGCAGCAAAAATTCACCCCTCCACTTT.

The J gene is TRBJ1-2, the V gene TRBV5-4; 9 bases align to TRBD1. The J segment lost 8 bases and the V segment lost 5 bases, leaving 4 bases of the junction unmatched. This CDR3 is built from 12 residues. Germline values: CDR1 SGHNT, CDR2 YYREEE (reference sequence). The CDR3 reads CASRGQGLGYTF. In nucleotides, the CDR3 is TGTGCCAGCAGGGGACAGGGTTTGGGCTACACCTTC.

In this sample, this clonotype turned up a few times. For the CDR3, the DNA is TGTGCCAGCAGCTTGGGGGGAGACAGTCCCAACACTGAAGCTTTCTTT. This translates into CASSLGGDSPNTEAFF. This rearrangement joins TRBV7-4 to TRBJ1-1; possibly TRBD1 for D (5 bases). CDR3 length: 16 amino acids. V lost 3 bases and J lost 2, with 16 bases in between. Germline V gene sequence: CDR1 SGHVT, CDR2 SQSDAQ.

This clonotype has a count of ten or more. The V call is TRBV3-1, the J call TRBJ2-1; TRBD1 might be the D (5 bases). The germline V gene encodes CDR1 LGHDT and CDR2 YNNKEL (reference sequence). Between the trimmed V and J ends, which lost 0 bases and 4 bases, there was a span of 22 bases. This CDR3 contains 19 residues. The DNA of the CDR3 is TGTGCCAGCAGCCAAGATGGGCATTTTGTAGGGGATAAATACAATGAGCAGTTCTTC. Its protein product is CASSQDGHFVGDKYNEQFF.

The gene calls are TRBV12-3 or TRBV12-4 and TRBJ1-6; D remains unclear. The ends were cut back, 6 bases at V and 10 bases at J, with 19 bases in the middle. This CDR3 is 15 amino acids long. CDR3 in DNA: TGTGCCAGCAGCCCCCGGGAGGTGGAGGGATCACCCCTCCACTTT. It specifies CASSPREVEGSPLHF.

The rearrangement joins TRBV7-8 to TRBJ1-5, with D unresolved. There are 15 residues in the CDR3. Trimming removed 1 base at V and 3 bases at J, with 10 bases between. Per the germline V gene, CDR1 is SGHVS and CDR2 is FQNEAQ. The DNA of the CDR3 is TGTGCCAGCAGCTTAGGCCGGCAGGTCAATCAGCCCCAGCATTTT. Translated: CASSLGRQVNQPQHF.